This record concerns one TCR beta chain sequence. Its antigen is unknown. This entry is derived from a study of cytomegalovirus exposure and HLA in healthy donors. The assay was immunoSEQ multiplex PCR, and TCRdb's table has in-frame clones only and misses some. Of around 250,000 clones listed, about 90% are singletons. The donors were part of the validation cohort of 100 to 150 subjects. That cohort was separate from the first cohort, which comprised fewer than 800 subjects. General study points: Reports credit the classifier with highly specific, highly sensitive diagnosis of cytomegalovirus status. Researchers counted about 150 TCR beta chains as cytomegalovirus-associated. Through in vitro validation, three CMV-associated chains were shown to be specific for CMV antigens.

CDR1 and CDR2 from the germline V gene are MNHEY and SMNVEV (reference sequence). Trimming stripped 3 bases from V and 0 bases from J, with 17 bases between. The CDR3 is 17 residues long. The receptor was derived from a woman aged 18-29 years in good health and CMV-seronegative. V is TRBV27 and J is TRBJ1-2; no clear D gene. What was sequenced was PBMCs. CDR3 nucleotide sequence: TGTGCCAGCAGTTTCTTCCGGGAGCCAGAGGCTAACTATGGCTACACCTTC. Translation gives CASSFFREPEANYGYTF.